Included here is one TCR beta chain sequence, with context. No antigen is known for it. These data originate in a study of T cell responses to AZD1222 COVID-19 vaccine. Notes on the study in general: Baseline seropositivity characterized only six or seven AZD1222 recipients. Females outnumbered males among donors, who were mostly white British; clonal diversity was possibly underestimated.

TCRdb's table, derived via immunoSEQ multiplex PCR, lists solely in-frame clones and lacks some. The table lists about 140,000 clones, approximately 91% of them singletons. The CDR3 is 14 residues long. Germline V gene lookup returns CDR1 SQVTM and CDR2 ANQGSEA. V lost 5 bases to trimming and J lost 2 bases, with 15 bases between them. The sample here was peripheral blood, taken on day 0 of AZD1222 vaccination. The sequence was collected from an adult in good health. The V gene is TRBV29-1, the J gene TRBJ1-1, with TRBD1 as a possible D gene (5 bases). The chain's CDR3 is CSVRAGTANTEAFF. CDR3 in DNA: TGCAGCGTTCGGGCGGGGACGGCCAACACTGAAGCTTTCTTT.